The 5 T cell receptor beta chains below were found in one sample sequenced in a study of T cell responses to AZD1222 COVID-19 vaccine. Libraries were prepared by immunoSEQ multiplex PCR; TCRdb keeps only in-frame clonotypes and omits some of them. The data hold about 170,000 clones, with about 83% observed a single time. Sequenced here: peripheral blood, sampled 28 days after the second AZD1222 dose. Source of these receptors: an adult who received the AZD1222 COVID-19 vaccine.

The chain joins TRBV5-8 to TRBJ1-1, with D perhaps matching TRBD1 (5 bases). Trimming pared 1 base from V and 3 bases from J, leaving 7 bases between. The CDR3 is made up of 13 amino acids. Looked up from germline, CDR1 is SGHTS and CDR2 is YDEGEE. The CDR3 DNA reads as TGTGCCAGCAGCTTGAAGGGGCACACTGAAGCTTTCTTT. Residues: CASSLKGHTEAFF.

The CDR3 region is CASKGLGSYEQYF. The CDR3 DNA reads as TGTGCCAGTAAGGGACTGGGTTCCTACGAGCAGTACTTC. J is TRBJ2-7 and V is TRBV19; D may be TRBD2 (6 bases). Trimming shortened V by 7 bases and J by 1 base, and 11 bases separated the two germline ends. CDR1 is LNHDA, CDR2 SQIVND, per germline (reference sequence). The length of the CDR3 is 13 residues. Drawing the rest from reference TRBV19 and TRBJ2-7, the complete variable domain is DGGITQSPKYLFRKEGQNVTLSCEQNLNHDAMYWYRQDPGQGLRLIYYSQIVNDFQKGDIAEGYSVSREKKESFPLTVTSAQKNPTAFYLCASKGLGSYEQYFGPGTRLTVT.

This clone was seen once. This chain connects TRBV7-8 to TRBJ2-5; perhaps D is TRBD1 or TRBD2 (5 bases each). The ends were cut back, 4 bases at V and 3 bases at J, with 12 bases in the middle. The CDR3 is 14 residues long. Germline CDR1 and CDR2: SGHVS and FQNEAQ. The CDR3 protein is CASSSGRRKETQYF. The CDR3, as DNA: TGTGCCAGCAGCTCGGGACGGCGGAAAGAGACCCAGTACTTC.

A few counts support this clone. The chain uses TRBV3-1 (or the pseudogene TRBV3-2) and TRBJ1-2, with 8 bases matching TRBD1. Trimming at V came to 4 bases and at J to 8 bases, leaving 9 bases not matched to a gene. Germline assignment: CDR1 LGHDT and CDR2 YNNKEL (reference sequence). The CDR3 is made up of 14 amino acids. CDR3 amino acids: CASSPYQGAGGYTF. The CDR3 bases are TGTGCCAGCAGCCCGTACCAGGGGGCGGGCGGCTACACCTTC.

This clone has more than one count but fewer than ten. The chain employs TRBV19 and TRBJ1-2; D remains unclear. Germline-derived CDR1 and CDR2 are LNHDA and SQIVND (reference sequence). Between the trimmed V and J ends, which lost 9 bases and 4 bases, there was a span of 21 bases. This CDR3 has 15 residues. Here the CDR3 DNA reads TGTGCCAGCGAATCCGACGGACCCCCGCCCTATGGCTACACCTTC. Translated, it gives CASESDGPPPYGYTF.